Following are 11 T cell receptor beta chains from one sample sequenced in a study of shared clonotypes between healthy human individuals. Measured with immunoSEQ multiplex PCR; TCRdb has only the in-frame clones, and not every one. This table holds about 980,000 clones, 76% found once. The specimen sequenced was memory CD4+ T cells sorted from blood. As to subset: CD45RA-negative fraction. These receptors all come from a man younger than 35 in good health.

The J gene is TRBJ2-5, the V gene TRBV5-1; possibly TRBD1 for D (5 bases). The CDR3 extends over 16 amino acids. CDR1 and CDR2 from the germline V gene are SGHRS and YFSETQ. V was pared by 4 bases and J by 5 bases, with 21 bases between. DNA of the CDR3: TGCGCCAGCAGCACCGATTCATCACCAGCAGGGGAGACCCAGTACTTC. Translating it yields CASSTDSSPAGETQYF.

This clone appeared once. The chain uses TRBV4-1 and TRBJ2-7; D possibly corresponds to TRBD2 (6 bases). Trimming removed 0 bases from V and 0 bases from J, with 12 bases in between. Per the germline V gene, CDR1 is MGHRA and CDR2 is YSYEKL. CDR3 length equals 16 residues. CDR3 DNA: TGCGCCAGCAGCCAAGACCCTAGCGCGAGCTCCTACGAGCAGTACTTC. Protein: CASSQDPSASSYEQYF.

This sequence joins TRBV9 and TRBJ2-3, with 15 bases that match TRBD2. The CDR3 sequence is 18 residues long. Looked up from germline, CDR1 is SGDLS and CDR2 is YYNGEE. Trimming took 4 bases from V and 3 from J; bases not matched to a gene: 9. The CDR3 here is CASSSRTSGRAGTDTQYF. Here the CDR3 DNA reads TGTGCCAGCAGCTCCCGGACTAGCGGGAGGGCCGGGACAGATACGCAGTATTTT.

The chain recombines TRBV7-3 with TRBJ2-3, with D uncertain. CDR3 size: 13 residues. The germline V gene has CDR1 SGHTA and CDR2 FQGTGA. The V gene lost 3 bases and the J gene lost 1 base, with 5 bases spanning the gap. The CDR3 DNA reads TGTGCCAGCAGCTTCACTGGCACAGATACGCAGTATTTT. This encodes CASSFTGTDTQYF.

The chain employs TRBV10-1 and TRBJ1-5; the D is unclear. Trimming cost V 7 bases and J 3 bases, with 13 bases left between them. Per germline, CDR1 WNHNN and CDR2 SYGVQD (reference sequence). This CDR3 region has 14 residues. The DNA for the CDR3 is TGCGCCAGCATCCGAGGTACAGACAATCAGCCCCAGCATTTT. Protein product: CASIRGTDNQPQHF.

The chain has TRBV9 and TRBJ1-2; D might be TRBD1 (5 bases). The CDR3 spans 14 residues. V was shortened by 0 bases and J by 2 bases, with 8 bases between the two germline ends. Germline V gives CDR1 SGDLS, CDR2 YYNGEE. The CDR3 DNA reads TGTGCCAGCAGCGTAGGAAGGGGAAACTATGGCTACACCTTC. Translation: CASSVGRGNYGYTF.

V usage is TRBV27 and J usage is TRBJ2-7, with TRBD2 identical over 10 bases. Germline V lookup: CDR1 MNHEY, CDR2 SMNVEV (reference sequence). The CDR3 loop spans 16 amino acids. The J segment lost 2 bases and the V segment lost 0 bases, leaving 4 bases of the junction unmatched. The DNA for the CDR3 is TGTGCCAGCAGTTTATCGGTGCTAGCGGGAGCCTACGAGCAGTACTTC. Amino acid sequence: CASSLSVLAGAYEQYF.

The genes are TRBV5-1 and TRBJ2-7; possibly TRBD1 or TRBD2 for D (6 bases each). The CDR3 spans 16 residues. The V end was cut by 4 bases, the J end by 0 bases, with 17 bases between. The germline gives CDR1 SGHRS, CDR2 YFSETQ. CDR3: CASSRRGDLSSYEQYF. The CDR3 nucleotides are TGCGCCAGCAGCCGGAGGGGGGACTTGAGCTCCTACGAGCAGTACTTC.

The chain joins TRBV14 to TRBJ2-3; 12 nucleotides match TRBD1. Germline V gives CDR1 SGHDN, CDR2 FVKESK. The CDR3 runs to 17 residues. The ends lost 4 bases at V and 4 bases at J; junction bases unmatched: 9. CDR3 residues: CASSPGRGQGASDTQYF. In nucleotides, the CDR3 is TGTGCCAGCAGCCCTGGTCGGGGACAGGGGGCGTCAGATACGCAGTATTTT.

The count of this clone is one. J is TRBJ2-7 and V is TRBV5-1, with D possibly matching TRBD2 (6 bases). This CDR3 is built from 14 residues. The germline V and J ends were trimmed by 4 bases and 2 bases, with 13 bases remaining between them. Germline V gene sequence: CDR1 SGHRS, CDR2 YFSETQ. The CDR3 region is CASSPEGSAYEQYF. CDR3 DNA sequence: TGCGCCAGCAGCCCGGAGGGCAGTGCCTACGAGCAGTACTTC.

The rearrangement uses TRBV2 and TRBJ1-1; TRBD1 agrees at 8 bases. V gave up 5 bases and J gave up 1 base; unmatched junction bases: 6. Looked up from germline, CDR1 is SNHLY and CDR2 is FYNNEI. The CDR3 consists of 15 residues. CDR3 in amino acids: CASSSQGAENTEAFF. The DNA for the CDR3 is TGTGCCAGCAGTTCTCAGGGGGCAGAGAACACTGAAGCTTTCTTT.